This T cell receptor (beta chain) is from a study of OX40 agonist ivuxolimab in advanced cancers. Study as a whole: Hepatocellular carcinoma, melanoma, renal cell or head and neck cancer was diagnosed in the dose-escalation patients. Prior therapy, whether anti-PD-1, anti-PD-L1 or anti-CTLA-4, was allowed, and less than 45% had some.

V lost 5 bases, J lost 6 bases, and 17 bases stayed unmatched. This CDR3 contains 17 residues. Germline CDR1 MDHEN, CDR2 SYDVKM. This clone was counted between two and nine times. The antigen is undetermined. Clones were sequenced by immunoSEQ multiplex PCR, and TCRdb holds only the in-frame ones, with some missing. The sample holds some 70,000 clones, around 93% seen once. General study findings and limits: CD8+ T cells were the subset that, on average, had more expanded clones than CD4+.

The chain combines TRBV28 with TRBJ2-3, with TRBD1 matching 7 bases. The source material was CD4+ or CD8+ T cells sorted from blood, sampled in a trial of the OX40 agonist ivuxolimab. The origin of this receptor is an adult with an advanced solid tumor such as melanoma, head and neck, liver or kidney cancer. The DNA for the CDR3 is TGTGCCAGCAGTGCGGCAGGGACAGAGGTTTTCGGGGATACGCAGTATTTT. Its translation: CASSAAGTEVFGDTQYF.